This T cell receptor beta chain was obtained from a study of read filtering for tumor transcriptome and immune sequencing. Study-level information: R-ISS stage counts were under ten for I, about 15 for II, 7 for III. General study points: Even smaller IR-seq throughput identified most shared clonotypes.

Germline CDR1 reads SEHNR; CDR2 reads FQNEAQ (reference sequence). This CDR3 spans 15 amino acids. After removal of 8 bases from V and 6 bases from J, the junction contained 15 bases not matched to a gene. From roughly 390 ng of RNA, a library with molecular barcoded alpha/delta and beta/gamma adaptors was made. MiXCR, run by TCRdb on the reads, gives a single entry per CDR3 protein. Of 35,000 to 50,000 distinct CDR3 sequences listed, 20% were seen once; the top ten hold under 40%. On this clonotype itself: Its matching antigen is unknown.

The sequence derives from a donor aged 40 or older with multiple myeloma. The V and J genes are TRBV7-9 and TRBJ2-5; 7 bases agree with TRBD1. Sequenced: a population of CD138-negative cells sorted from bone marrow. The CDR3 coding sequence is TGTGCCAGCGGCCCGCCGACAGGGCTTTCCAAGACCCAGTACTTC. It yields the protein CASGPPTGLSKTQYF.